The 5 T cell receptor beta chains below come from one sample, sequenced in a study of shared clonotypes between healthy human individuals. The assay was immunoSEQ multiplex PCR, and TCRdb's table has in-frame clones only and misses some. There are approximately 250,000 clones in the sample; approximately 65% occur only once, and approximately 12% lies in the top ten. The sample was memory CD4+ T cells sorted from blood. Documented subset: CD45RA-negative fraction. These receptors came from a man between 25 and 39 years old in good health.

This clone was observed at least ten times. V is TRBV7-8 and J is TRBJ2-5, with no clear D. Trimming removed 5 bases at V and 1 base at J, with 14 bases between. The germline gives CDR1 SGHVS, CDR2 FQNEAQ. The CDR3 has 15 residues. The CDR3 protein is CASSLLLVVQETQYF. The CDR3 region has the DNA TGTGCCAGCAGCCTCCTCTTAGTCGTCCAAGAGACCCAGTACTTC. Full variable domain (rest looked up from reference TRBV7-8 and TRBJ2-5): GAGVSQSPRYKVAKRGQDVALRCDPISGHVSLFWYQQALGQGPEFLTYFQNEAQLDKSGLPSDRFFAERPEGSVSTLKIQRTQQEDSAVYLCASSLLLVVQETQYFGPGTRLLVL.

V is TRBV5-1 and J is TRBJ1-2, with a weak D call TRBD1 (5 bases). V was pared by 3 bases and J by 4 bases, with 16 bases between. CDR3 length equals 15 residues. Germline CDR1 and CDR2: SGHRS and YFSETQ. In DNA form, the CDR3 reads TGCGCCAGCAGCTCCACAGGCCCCGGAGGCTATGGCTACACCTTC. Residues: CASSSTGPGGYGYTF.

This clone was found a few times. This sequence may be a read error, since a much larger clone differs from it by one base. This sample includes further DNA sequences coding for the same CDR3. This rearrangement joins TRBV2 to TRBJ2-3; D unresolved. This CDR3 contains 12 residues. CDR1 and CDR2 from the germline V gene are SNHLY and FYNNEI. V dropped 8 bases and J dropped 0 bases, with 6 bases sitting between them. CDR3 in amino acids: CASRRSTDTQYF. The CDR3 DNA is TGTGCCAGCCGGCGGAGCACAGATACGCAGTATTTT.

V gene TRBV10-3 combines with J gene TRBJ1-1; tentatively, D is TRBD1 (6 bases). V lost 8 bases and J 2 bases, leaving 15 bases between the germline ends. Germline values: CDR1 ENHRY, CDR2 SYGVKD. CDR3 size: 14 residues. CDR3: CAIGPQGVNTEAFF. The CDR3 DNA sequence: TGTGCCATCGGGCCACAGGGTGTTAACACTGAAGCTTTCTTT.

V usage is TRBV30 and J usage is TRBJ1-2, with D unclear. Trimming cost V 3 bases and J 2 bases, with 7 bases left between them. Germline CDR1 GTSNPN, CDR2 SVGIG (reference sequence). This CDR3 has 12 amino acids. CDR3 in amino acids: CAWRGRNYGYTF. Here the CDR3 DNA reads TGTGCCTGGAGAGGCAGGAACTATGGCTACACCTTC.